The clone carrying this TCR beta chain was seen many times. The data derive from a study of T-cell reconstitution after alpha-beta-depleted transplantation in children. Germline assignment: CDR1 SGHRS and CDR2 YFSETQ. Trimming cost V 3 bases and J 1 base, with 10 bases left between them. This CDR3 comprises 14 residues. Unique molecular identifiers were used to barcode this TCRbeta library. TCRdb analysed the PCR reads with MiXCR anew, one entry per CDR3 protein. The sample lists 150,000 to 200,000 distinct CDR3 sequences, 11% occurring once. Sequences were derived from PBMCs, sampled before TCRalphabeta/CD19-depleted stem cell transplant. This sequence was found in a boy aged 2 to 10 with acute myeloid leukemia, due to receive a stem cell transplant. This sequence joins TRBV5-1 and TRBJ1-1; no reliable D call. DNA of the CDR3: TGCGCCAGCAGCTCCAGAAGGACGAACACTGAAGCTTTCTTT. The encoded protein is CASSSRRTNTEAFF.